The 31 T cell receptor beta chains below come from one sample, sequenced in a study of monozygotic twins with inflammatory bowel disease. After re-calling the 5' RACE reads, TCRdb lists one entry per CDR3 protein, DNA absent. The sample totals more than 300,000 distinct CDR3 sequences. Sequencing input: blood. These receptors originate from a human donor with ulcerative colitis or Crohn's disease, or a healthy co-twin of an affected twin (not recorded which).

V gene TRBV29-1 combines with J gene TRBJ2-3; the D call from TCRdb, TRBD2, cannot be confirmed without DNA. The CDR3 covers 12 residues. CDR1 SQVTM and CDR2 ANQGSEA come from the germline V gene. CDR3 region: CSATLSEGEWYF.

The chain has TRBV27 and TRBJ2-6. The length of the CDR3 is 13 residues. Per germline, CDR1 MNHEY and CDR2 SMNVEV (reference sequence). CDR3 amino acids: CASRGSGANVLTF.

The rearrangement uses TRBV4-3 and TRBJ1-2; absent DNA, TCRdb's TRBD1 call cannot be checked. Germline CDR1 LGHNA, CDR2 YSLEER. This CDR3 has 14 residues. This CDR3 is CASSHSTGAGGYTF.

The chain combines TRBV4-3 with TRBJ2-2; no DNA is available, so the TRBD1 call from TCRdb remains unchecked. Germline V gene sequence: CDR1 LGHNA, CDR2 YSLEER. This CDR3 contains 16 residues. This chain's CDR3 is CASSQSQGADPGELFF.

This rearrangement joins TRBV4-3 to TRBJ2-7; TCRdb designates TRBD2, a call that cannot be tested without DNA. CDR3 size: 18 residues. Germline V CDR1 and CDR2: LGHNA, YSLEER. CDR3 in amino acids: CASSHGTSGGPFSYEQYF.

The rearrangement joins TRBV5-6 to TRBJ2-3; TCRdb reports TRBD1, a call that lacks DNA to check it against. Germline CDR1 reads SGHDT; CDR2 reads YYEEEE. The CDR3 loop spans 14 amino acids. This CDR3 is CASSFLSGVDTQYF.

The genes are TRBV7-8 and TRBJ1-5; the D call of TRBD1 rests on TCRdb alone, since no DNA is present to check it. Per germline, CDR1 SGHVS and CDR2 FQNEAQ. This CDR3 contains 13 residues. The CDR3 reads CASSSTGLQPQHF.

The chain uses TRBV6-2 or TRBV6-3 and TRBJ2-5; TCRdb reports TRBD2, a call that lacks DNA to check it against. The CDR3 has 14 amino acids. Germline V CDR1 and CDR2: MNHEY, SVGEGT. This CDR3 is CASSYRGGRETQYF.

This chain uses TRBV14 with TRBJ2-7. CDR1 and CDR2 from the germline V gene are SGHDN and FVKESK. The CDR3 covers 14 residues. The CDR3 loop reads CASSLELGTYEQYF.

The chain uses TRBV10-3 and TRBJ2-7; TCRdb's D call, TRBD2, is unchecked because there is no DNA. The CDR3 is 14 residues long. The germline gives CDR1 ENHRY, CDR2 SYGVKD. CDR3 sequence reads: CAISALAGNYEQYF.

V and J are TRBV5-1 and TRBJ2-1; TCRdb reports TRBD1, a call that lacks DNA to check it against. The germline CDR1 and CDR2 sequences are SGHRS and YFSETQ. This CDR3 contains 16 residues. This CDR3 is CASSLQTGFSYNEQFF.

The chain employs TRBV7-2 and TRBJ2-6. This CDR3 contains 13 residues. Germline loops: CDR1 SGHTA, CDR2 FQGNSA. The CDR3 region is CASRISGANVLTF.

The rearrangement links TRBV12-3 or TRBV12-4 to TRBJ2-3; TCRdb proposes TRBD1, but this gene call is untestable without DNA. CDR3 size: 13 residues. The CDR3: CASSPLVPDTQYF.

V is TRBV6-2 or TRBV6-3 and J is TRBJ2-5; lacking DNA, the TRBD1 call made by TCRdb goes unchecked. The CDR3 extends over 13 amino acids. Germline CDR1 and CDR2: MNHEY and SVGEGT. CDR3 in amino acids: CASTRDYQETQYF.

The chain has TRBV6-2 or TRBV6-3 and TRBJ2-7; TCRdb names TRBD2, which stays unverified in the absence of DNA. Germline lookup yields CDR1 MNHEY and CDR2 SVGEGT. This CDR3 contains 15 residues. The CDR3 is CASTLGGTASYEQYF.

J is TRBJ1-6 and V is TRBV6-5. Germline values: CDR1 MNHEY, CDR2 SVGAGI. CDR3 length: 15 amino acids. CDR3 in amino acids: CASSFTGSINSPLHF.

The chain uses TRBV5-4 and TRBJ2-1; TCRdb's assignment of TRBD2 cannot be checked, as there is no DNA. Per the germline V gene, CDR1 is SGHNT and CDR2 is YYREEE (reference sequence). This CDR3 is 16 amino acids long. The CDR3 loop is CASSLGGLASYNEQFF.

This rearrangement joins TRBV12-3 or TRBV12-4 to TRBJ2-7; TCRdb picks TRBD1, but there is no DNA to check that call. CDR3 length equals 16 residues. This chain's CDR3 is CASSPSGQGATYEQYF.

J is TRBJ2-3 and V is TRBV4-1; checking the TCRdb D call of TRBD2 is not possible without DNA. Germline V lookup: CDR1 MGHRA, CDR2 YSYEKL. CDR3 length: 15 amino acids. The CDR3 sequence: CASSRGLAQTDTQYF.

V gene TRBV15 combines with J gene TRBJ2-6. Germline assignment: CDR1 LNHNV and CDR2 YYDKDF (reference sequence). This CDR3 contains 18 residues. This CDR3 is CATSRDYFGGSGANVLTF.

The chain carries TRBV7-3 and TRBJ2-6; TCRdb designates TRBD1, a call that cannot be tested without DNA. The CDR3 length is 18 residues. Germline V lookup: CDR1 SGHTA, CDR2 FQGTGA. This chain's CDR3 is CASSLTGTPNSGANVLTF.

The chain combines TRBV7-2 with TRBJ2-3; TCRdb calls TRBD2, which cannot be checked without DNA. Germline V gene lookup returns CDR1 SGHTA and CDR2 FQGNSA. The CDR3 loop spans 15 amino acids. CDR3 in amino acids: CASSRGLAGKDTQYF.

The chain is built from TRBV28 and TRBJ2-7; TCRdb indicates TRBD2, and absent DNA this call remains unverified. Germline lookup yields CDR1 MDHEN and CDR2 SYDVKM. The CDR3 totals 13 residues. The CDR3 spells CASSRLAGGQTHF.

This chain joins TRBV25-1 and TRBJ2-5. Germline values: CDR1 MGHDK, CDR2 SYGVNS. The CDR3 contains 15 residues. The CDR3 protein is CASSELGNRQETQYF.

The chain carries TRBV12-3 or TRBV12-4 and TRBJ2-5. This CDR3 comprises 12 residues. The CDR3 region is CASSWVMETQYF.

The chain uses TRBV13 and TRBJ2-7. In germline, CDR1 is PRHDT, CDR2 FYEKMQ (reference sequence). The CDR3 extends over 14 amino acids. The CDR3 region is CASSFQMATYEQYF.

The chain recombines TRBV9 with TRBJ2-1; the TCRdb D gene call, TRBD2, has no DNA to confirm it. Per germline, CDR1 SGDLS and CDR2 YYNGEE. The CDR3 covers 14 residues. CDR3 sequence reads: CASSRVGRGNEQFF.

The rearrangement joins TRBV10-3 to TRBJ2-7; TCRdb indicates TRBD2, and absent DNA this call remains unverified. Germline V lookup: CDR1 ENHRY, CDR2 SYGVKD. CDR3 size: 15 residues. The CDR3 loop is CAIRETGLAGYEQYF.

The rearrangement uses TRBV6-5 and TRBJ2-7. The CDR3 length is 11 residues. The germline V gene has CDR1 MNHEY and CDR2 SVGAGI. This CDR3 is CASSNGKEQYF.

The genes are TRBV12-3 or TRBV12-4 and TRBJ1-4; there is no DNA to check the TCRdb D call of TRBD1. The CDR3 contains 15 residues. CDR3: CASTERTGAGEKLFF.

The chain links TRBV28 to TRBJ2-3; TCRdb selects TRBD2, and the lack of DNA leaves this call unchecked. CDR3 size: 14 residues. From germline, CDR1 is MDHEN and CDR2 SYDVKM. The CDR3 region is CASSLTLAFHTQYF.